This T cell receptor beta chain derives from a study of blood T cell repertoires in COVID-19. CDR1 and CDR2 (germline): SGHTA, FQGNSA. This CDR3 comprises 14 residues. Trimming took 4 bases from V and 6 from J; bases not matched to a gene: 8. Methods used by the authors: Amplifying reference gene primers gave estimates of nucleated cell counts. Only in-frame clones appear in the TCRdb table, and some are missing; sequencing was by immunoSEQ multiplex PCR. V and J calls plus clone size are reproduced from that table; the DNA served to infer D and trimming. The sample has some 170,000 clones; about 87% are singletons.

The rearrangement uses TRBV7-2 and TRBJ1-2; TRBD1 aligns across 7 bases. This clonotype originated in a woman aged 45 to 65 with acute or convalescent COVID-19. The source material was peripheral blood. The CDR3 loop reads CASSSETGRNGYTF. The CDR3 DNA reads TGTGCCAGCAGCTCAGAGACAGGGAGAAATGGCTACACCTTC.